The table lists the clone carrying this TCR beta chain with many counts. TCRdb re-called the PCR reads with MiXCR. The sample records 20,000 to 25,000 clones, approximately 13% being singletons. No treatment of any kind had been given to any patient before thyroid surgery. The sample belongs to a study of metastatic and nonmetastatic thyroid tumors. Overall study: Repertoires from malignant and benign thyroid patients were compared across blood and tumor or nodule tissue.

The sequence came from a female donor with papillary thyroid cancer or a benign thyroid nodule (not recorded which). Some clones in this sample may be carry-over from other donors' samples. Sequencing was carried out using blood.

The CDR3 loop is CASSSGGSPTEAFF. The CDR3 nucleotides are TGTGCCAGCAGTTCTGGAGGGAGCCCCACTGAAGCTTTCTTT. The chain employs TRBV27 and TRBJ1-1; D remains ambiguous. V was shortened by 4 bases and J by 4 bases, with 13 bases between the two germline ends. The length of the CDR3 is 14 residues. Germline CDR1 and CDR2: MNHEY and SMNVEV (reference sequence).